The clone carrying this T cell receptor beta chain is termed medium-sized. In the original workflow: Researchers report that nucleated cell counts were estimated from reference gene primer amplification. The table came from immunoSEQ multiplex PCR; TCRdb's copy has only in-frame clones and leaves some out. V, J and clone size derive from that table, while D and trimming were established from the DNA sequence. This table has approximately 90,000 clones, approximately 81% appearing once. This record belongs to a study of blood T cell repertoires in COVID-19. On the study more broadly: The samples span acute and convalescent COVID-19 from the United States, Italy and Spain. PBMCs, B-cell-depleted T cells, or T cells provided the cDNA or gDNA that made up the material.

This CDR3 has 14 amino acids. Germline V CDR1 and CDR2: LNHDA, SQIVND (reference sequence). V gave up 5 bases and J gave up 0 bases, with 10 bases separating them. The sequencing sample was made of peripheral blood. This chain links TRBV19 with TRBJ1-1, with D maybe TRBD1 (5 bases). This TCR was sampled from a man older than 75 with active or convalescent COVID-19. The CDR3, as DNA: TGTGCCAGTAGTCCCCTCAGGGTGAACACTGAAGCTTTCTTT. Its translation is CASSPLRVNTEAFF.